This TCR beta chain was captured in a study of blood T cell repertoires in COVID-19. About the study: The study drew acute and convalescent COVID-19 samples from the United States, Italy and Spain. PBMCs, B-cell-depleted T cells, or T cells were the source of the cDNA or gDNA that made up the material.

The V gene's germline CDR1 is LNHDA and CDR2 SQIVND (reference sequence). The CDR3 covers 14 residues. The J segment lost 5 bases and the V segment lost 4 bases, leaving 4 bases of the junction unmatched. Per the authors' pipeline: By means of reference gene primer amplification, nucleated cell counts were estimated. Sequenced by immunoSEQ multiplex PCR; TCRdb stores in-frame clones only, minus some. V, J and clone size are taken as reported in that table, and D and trimming were inferred from the DNA itself. The sample carries about 340,000 clones, around 90% recorded once. V gene TRBV19 combines with J gene TRBJ1-1, with 10 bases that match TRBD1. Material: peripheral blood. This sequence originates from a woman between 18 and 29 years old who had recovered from COVID-19. The chain's CDR3 is CASSRQGARTEAFF. The CDR3 bases are TGTGCCAGTAGTAGACAGGGGGCAAGGACTGAAGCTTTCTTT.